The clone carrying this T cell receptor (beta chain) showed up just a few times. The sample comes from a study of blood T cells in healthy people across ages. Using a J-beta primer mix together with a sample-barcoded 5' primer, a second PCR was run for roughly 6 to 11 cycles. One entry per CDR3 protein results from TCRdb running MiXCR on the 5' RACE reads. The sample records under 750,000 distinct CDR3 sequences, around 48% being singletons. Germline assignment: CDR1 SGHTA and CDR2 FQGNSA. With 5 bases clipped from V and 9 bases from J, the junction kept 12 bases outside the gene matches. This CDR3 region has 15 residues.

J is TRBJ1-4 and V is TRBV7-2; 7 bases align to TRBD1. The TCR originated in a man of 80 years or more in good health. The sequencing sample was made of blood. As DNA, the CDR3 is TGTGCCAGCAGCCCAGATTCGGGACAGCCTAAAAAACTGTTTTTT. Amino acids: CASSPDSGQPKKLFF.